The 3 T cell receptor beta chains below all came from one sample that was sequenced in a study of cytomegalovirus exposure and HLA in healthy donors. Repertoires were generated with immunoSEQ multiplex PCR, while TCRdb's copy carries only in-frame clones and drops some. Of tens of thousands of clones in the sample, about 89% were seen once. The source material was PBMCs. These receptors were collected from a woman aged 18-35 years in good health and CMV-seronegative.

The chain combines TRBV10-3 with TRBJ1-2; D gene ambiguous. V was cut by 5 bases and J by 4 bases, with 17 bases left in between. Germline CDR1 and CDR2: ENHRY and SYGVKD. The CDR3 length is 15 residues. The DNA for the CDR3 is TGTGCCATCAGTCAAGGCGGAGGGAGGAGCTATGGCTACACCTTC. Translated: CAISQGGGRSYGYTF.

This chain uses TRBV11-2 with TRBJ2-5, with 13 positions matching TRBD2. J gave up 3 bases and V 5 bases, and 6 bases lay outside the gene matches. Looked up from germline, CDR1 is SGHAT and CDR2 is FQNNGV. The CDR3 length is 16 residues. CDR3 coding DNA: TGTGCCAGCAGCCTTGGACTAGCGGGGGAGAAAGAGACCCAGTACTTC. Amino acids: CASSLGLAGEKETQYF.

The chain joins TRBV4-3 to TRBJ1-1; unclear D gene. The length of the CDR3 is 14 residues. Germline V gene data show CDR1 as LGHNA and CDR2 as YSLEER. Trimming removed 0 bases at V and 1 base at J, with 6 bases between. CDR3 region: CASSQDRGNTEAFF. The CDR3 DNA sequence: TGCGCCAGCAGCCAAGATCGGGGGAACACTGAAGCTTTCTTT.